The table lists the clone carrying this TCR beta chain with a few counts. The data were taken from a study of cytomegalovirus exposure and HLA in healthy donors. 13 Jbeta primers and 60 Vbeta primers were used for the PCR. The method was immunoSEQ multiplex PCR; TCRdb's version includes in-frame clones alone and lacks a portion of them. The sample shows approximately 150,000 clones, around 65% of them seen only once. V was clipped by 7 bases and J by 9 bases; unmatched bases: 3. The length of the CDR3 is 12 residues. Germline V gene sequence: CDR1 SEHNR, CDR2 FQNEAQ (reference sequence). This receptor was obtained from a woman in her forties in good health and CMV-seropositive. The chain has TRBV7-9 and TRBJ2-4; 10 nucleotides align to TRBD2. The sequenced sample was PBMCs. This CDR3 is CASTSGGGIQYF. The CDR3 DNA is TGTGCCAGCACCAGCGGGGGGGGCATTCAGTACTTC.